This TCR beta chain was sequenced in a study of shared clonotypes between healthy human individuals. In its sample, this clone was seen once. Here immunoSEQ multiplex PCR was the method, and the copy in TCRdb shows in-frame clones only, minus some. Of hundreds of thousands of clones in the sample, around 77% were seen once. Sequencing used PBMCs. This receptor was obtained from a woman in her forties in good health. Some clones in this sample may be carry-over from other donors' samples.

CDR3: CASSLRGAGTGELFF. CDR3 DNA sequence: TGTGCCAGCAGCTTAAGGGGAGCGGGCACCGGGGAGCTGTTTTTT. This chain joins TRBV11-3 and TRBJ2-2; D is possibly TRBD2 (6 bases). The CDR3 contains 15 residues. The V gene lost 2 bases and the J gene lost 4 bases, with 11 bases spanning the gap. Germline lookup yields CDR1 SGHNT and CDR2 YENEEA.